What follows are 23 T cell receptor beta chains derived from one specimen sequenced in a study of blood T cell repertoires in COVID-19. The data were produced by immunoSEQ multiplex PCR, yet TCRdb's version contains in-frame clones alone and is incomplete. This sample has 250,000 or so clones, with roughly 88% found just once. The sample taken for sequencing was PBMCs or T cells enriched from blood (not recorded which). These receptors all come from a woman in her thirties or forties with acute COVID-19.

The chain couples TRBV9 to TRBJ2-2, with 7 bases aligning to TRBD1. The length of the CDR3 is 16 residues. Losses at the gene ends were 1 base for V and 2 bases for J; bases not matched to a gene: 5. CDR1 and CDR2 (germline): SGDLS, YYNGEE. The CDR3 nucleotides read TGTGCCAGCAGCGTATCCGGGACAGCAAACACCGGGGAGCTGTTTTTT. Protein: CASSVSGTANTGELFF.

V is TRBV19 and J is TRBJ2-2; TRBD1 matches at 10 bases. The germline CDR1 and CDR2 sequences are LNHDA and SQIVND (reference sequence). This CDR3 spans 14 amino acids. J gave up 4 bases and V 10 bases, and 6 bases lay outside the gene matches. This chain's CDR3 is CATVDRGSTGELFF. The CDR3 nucleotides read TGTGCCACCGTGGACAGGGGGTCCACCGGGGAGCTGTTTTTT.

The rearrangement uses TRBV5-5 and TRBJ2-7, with 8 bases that match TRBD2. The CDR3 has 14 amino acids. Losses at the gene ends were 3 bases for V and 2 bases for J; bases not matched to a gene: 4. Germline loops: CDR1 SGHKS, CDR2 YYEKEE (reference sequence). The CDR3 loop is CASSSRGGPYEQYF. CDR3 DNA: TGTGCCAGCAGCTCCCGCGGGGGGCCCTACGAGCAGTACTTC.

This clone was picked up one time. The rearrangement links TRBV5-5 to TRBJ1-3; TRBD1 is a possible D gene (5 bases). V was clipped by 0 bases and J by 7 bases, with 14 bases between them. There are 15 residues in the CDR3. In germline, CDR1 is SGHKS, CDR2 YYEKEE (reference sequence). The CDR3 spells CASSLVTGGGNTIYF. Here the CDR3 DNA reads TGTGCCAGCAGCTTGGTTACCGGGGGAGGGAACACCATATATTTT.

The chain links TRBV2 to TRBJ1-3; 8 bases agree with TRBD1. Germline V CDR1 and CDR2: SNHLY, FYNNEI. The J segment lost 4 bases and the V segment lost 7 bases, leaving 12 bases of the junction unmatched. The CDR3 contains 16 residues. CDR3 residues: CASNKLDRVEGNTIYF. The CDR3 nucleotides are TGTGCCAGCAATAAGTTGGACAGGGTGGAGGGAAACACCATATATTTT.

As DNA, the CDR3 is TGCAGCGTTGAAATCGGGGGAGGTGGCTACACCTTC. It specifies CSVEIGGGGYTF. The chain employs TRBV29-1 and TRBJ1-2; D perhaps matches TRBD1 (5 bases). The CDR3 contains 12 residues. Deletions cut 2 bases from V and 7 bases from J, with 11 bases between. Germline CDR1 and CDR2: SQVTM and ANQGSEA.

The gene calls are TRBV30 and TRBJ1-3; D ambiguous. Trimming pared 5 bases from V and 9 bases from J, leaving 8 bases between. This CDR3 is built from 10 residues. The V gene's germline CDR1 is GTSNPN and CDR2 SVGIG (reference sequence). CDR3 amino acids: CAWGQSTIYF. CDR3 nucleotides: TGTGCCTGGGGGCAGTCCACCATATATTTT.

The chain joins TRBV7-2 to TRBJ2-1, with D perhaps matching TRBD2 (5 bases). V shed 0 bases and J shed 7 bases, with 10 bases lying between them. Looked up from germline, CDR1 is SGHTA and CDR2 is FQGNSA. The CDR3 has 14 amino acids. The CDR3, as DNA: TGTGCCAGCAGCTTAGCGGAGCGGAAGAATGAGCAGTTCTTC. Amino acid sequence: CASSLAERKNEQFF.

V and J are TRBV19 and TRBJ2-3; TRBD2 agrees at 11 bases. The junction had 6 bases not matched to a gene; V was cut back by 5 bases and J by 2 bases. Germline loops: CDR1 LNHDA, CDR2 SQIVND (reference sequence). The CDR3 is made up of 16 amino acids. Here the CDR3 reads CASSAPSGGITDTQYF. CDR3 DNA: TGTGCCAGTAGTGCACCTAGCGGGGGGATCACAGATACGCAGTATTTT.

The chain is built from TRBV19 and TRBJ2-2, with 10 nucleotides matching TRBD2. Germline CDR1 and CDR2: LNHDA and SQIVND (reference sequence). The CDR3 covers 15 residues. V dropped 3 bases and J dropped 6; count of bases not matched to a gene: 4. As DNA, the CDR3 is TGTGCCAGTAGTATTGGGCTAGCGGGAGCCGGGGAGCTGTTTTTT. Protein product: CASSIGLAGAGELFF.

The chain couples TRBV19 to TRBJ1-6, with D tentatively TRBD1 (6 bases). Trimming left V 4 bases short and J 7 bases short, with 11 bases between. Germline CDR1 LNHDA, CDR2 SQIVND (reference sequence). The CDR3 extends over 14 amino acids. In nucleotides, the CDR3 is TGTGCCAGTAGTACAGGGGCGGGCAATTCACCCCTCCACTTT. Residues: CASSTGAGNSPLHF.

The V call is TRBV11-2, the J call TRBJ2-1; 8 positions agree with TRBD1. This CDR3 spans 15 amino acids. V gave up 3 bases and J gave up 3 bases; unmatched junction bases: 4. Looked up from germline, CDR1 is SGHAT and CDR2 is FQNNGV. CDR3 nucleotide sequence: TGTGCCAGCAGCTTCCAGGGGGCCAACTACAATGAGCAGTTCTTC. Its protein is CASSFQGANYNEQFF. The variable domain in full, completed from reference TRBV11-2 and TRBJ2-1, reads EAGVAQSPRYKIIEKRQSVAFWCNPISGHATLYWYQQILGQGPKLLIQFQNNGVVDDSQLPKDRFSAERLKGVDSTLKIQPAKLEDSAVYLCASSFQGANYNEQFFGPGTRLTVL.

The chain's CDR3 is CSASTGSSEDTQYF. The CDR3 DNA sequence: TGCAGTGCTAGTACGGGTTCCTCAGAGGATACGCAGTATTTT. This chain links TRBV20-1 with TRBJ2-3; D is undetermined. The CDR3 is made up of 14 amino acids. Germline assignment: CDR1 DFQATT and CDR2 SNEGSKA (reference sequence). V dropped 3 bases and J dropped 6 bases, with 16 bases sitting between them.

V and J are TRBV25-1 and TRBJ1-4; no clear D gene. The CDR3 covers 13 residues. Trimming took 7 bases from V and 11 from J, leaving 17 bases between them. CDR1 is MGHDK and CDR2 is SYGVNS in the germline V gene. The CDR3 loop is CASTTNRGFKLFF. The CDR3 nucleotides are TGTGCCAGCACCACAAATCGGGGATTTAAACTGTTTTTT. Full variable domain (remainder filled in from reference TRBV25-1 and TRBJ1-4): EADIYQTPRYLVIGTGKKITLECSQTMGHDKMYWYQQDPGMELHLIHYSYGVNSTEKGDLSSESTVSRIRTEHFPLTLESARPSHTSQYLCASTTNRGFKLFFGSGTQLSVL.

The count of this clone is one. The CDR3 DNA follows: TGTGCCAGCAGCCCCCAACTCTATGGCTACACCTTC. As protein: CASSPQLYGYTF. This rearrangement joins TRBV7-2 to TRBJ1-2; no firm D call. CDR3 length: 12 amino acids. V was clipped by 5 bases and J by 4 bases, with 8 bases between them. Looked up from germline, CDR1 is SGHTA and CDR2 is FQGNSA.

Only a few counts were recorded for this clone. The chain links TRBV7-2 to TRBJ1-1, with D perhaps matching TRBD1 (6 bases). Germline lookup yields CDR1 SGHTA and CDR2 FQGNSA. The CDR3 length is 13 residues. V was pared by 1 base and J by 8 bases, with 11 bases between. CDR3 loop: CASSLVGAREAFF. The CDR3 nucleotides read TGTGCCAGCAGCTTAGTGGGGGCAAGAGAAGCTTTCTTT.

In this sample, this clone turned up once. The chain employs TRBV30 and TRBJ1-5; TRBD1 is a possible D gene (5 bases). Germline values: CDR1 GTSNPN, CDR2 SVGIG (reference sequence). This CDR3 spans 13 amino acids. V dropped 5 bases and J dropped 5 bases, with 13 bases sitting between them. In DNA form, the CDR3 reads TGTGCCTGGGGGGTAGGGGCGGATCAGCCCCAGCATTTT. Protein sequence: CAWGVGADQPQHF.

The CDR3 DNA reads as TGTGCCAGCAGCTTAGGGGCACAGTCCAATCAGCCCCAGCATTTT. It translates to CASSLGAQSNQPQHF. V usage is TRBV7-8 and J usage is TRBJ1-5; D is undetermined. Germline V lookup: CDR1 SGHVS, CDR2 FQNEAQ. The CDR3 loop spans 15 amino acids. Trimming shortened V by 1 base and J by 3 bases, and 10 bases separated the two germline ends. The full variable domain, with the rest looked up from reference TRBV7-8 and TRBJ1-5, is GAGVSQSPRYKVAKRGQDVALRCDPISGHVSLFWYQQALGQGPEFLTYFQNEAQLDKSGLPSDRFFAERPEGSVSTLKIQRTQQEDSAVYLCASSLGAQSNQPQHFGDGTRLSIL.

The chain combines TRBV7-2 with TRBJ2-1; possibly TRBD2 for D (6 bases). This CDR3 is 16 amino acids long. With 6 bases removed from V and 3 bases from J, the gap between germline ends came to 18 bases. Germline-derived CDR1 and CDR2 are SGHTA and FQGNSA. The chain's CDR3 is CASRGFSAGYYNEQFF. The CDR3 DNA reads TGTGCCAGCAGGGGGTTTAGTGCGGGATACTACAATGAGCAGTTCTTC.

The V and J genes are TRBV7-2 and TRBJ2-7, with D possibly matching TRBD2 (6 bases). Trimming took off 1 base at V and 0 bases at J, with 19 bases between the two ends. The CDR3 contains 18 residues. Looked up from germline, CDR1 is SGHTA and CDR2 is FQGNSA. CDR3 sequence: CASSLVGPGGADSYEQYF. The CDR3 DNA sequence: TGTGCCAGCAGCTTAGTAGGGCCGGGCGGGGCGGACTCCTACGAGCAGTACTTC.

V and J are TRBV6-4 and TRBJ1-5; 9 bases agree with TRBD1. Per the germline V gene, CDR1 is MRHNA and CDR2 is SNTAGT. There are 15 residues in the CDR3. Germline trimming cut 8 bases from V and 2 bases from J; bases unmatched to any gene: 7. The CDR3 loop reads CASAGGQGGNQPQHF. The CDR3 DNA follows: TGTGCCAGCGCGGGGGGACAGGGCGGCAATCAGCCCCAGCATTTT.

The V and J genes are TRBV10-2 and TRBJ1-1, with TRBD1 matching over 7 bases. The CDR3 runs 14 residues. Per germline, CDR1 WSHSY and CDR2 SAAADI. V trimming: 5 bases; J trimming: 0 bases; junction bases outside the gene matches: 3. The CDR3 is CASSTGDLNTEAFF. The CDR3 DNA reads TGCGCCAGCAGTACAGGGGATTTGAACACTGAAGCTTTCTTT.

The chain recombines TRBV29-1 with TRBJ2-2; the match to TRBD1 covers 8 bases. The germline V gene encodes CDR1 SQVTM and CDR2 ANQGSEA. The CDR3 has 14 residues. With V trimmed by 7 bases and J by 1 base, 5 bases remained unmatched. DNA for the CDR3: TGCAGCGCCCGGACAGGGAGGAACACCGGGGAGCTGTTTTTT. Amino acids: CSARTGRNTGELFF.